These T cell receptor beta chains were read from a single sample in a study of control samples from healthy donors and cancer patients. This table comes from immunoSEQ multiplex PCR, and its TCRdb copy is limited to in-frame clones, with some not included. The sample has fewer than 70,000 clones; approximately 86% are singletons. Sequencing was carried out using PBMCs. The receptor set was obtained from a man between 60 and 75 years old with head and neck cancer. Both conserved end residues are part of each CDR3. A D gene is named only where the DNA matches it firmly. The listing skips clone size in some rows; elsewhere it reads once, few, many or a size class.

.	TRBV5-5	TRBJ1-4	.	14	TGTGCCAGCAGCTTGGCGCCGGAATATGGAAAACTGTTTTTT	CASSLAPEYGKLFF
.	TRBV3-1/TRBV3-2	TRBJ2-2	.	16	TGTGCCACGACTCCCCTCAGGGCGGCGGACACCGGGGAGCTGTTTTTT	CATTPLRAADTGELFF
.	TRBV6-2/TRBV6-3	TRBJ2-4	.	18	TGTGCCAGCAGTTGGGGACGGGGGAGTCCCTTAGCCAAAAACATTCAGTACTTC	CASSWGRGSPLAKNIQYF
.	TRBV19	TRBJ2-2	.	14	TGTGCCAGTAGTCCACAGGGAGGGACCGGGGAGCTGTTTTTT	CASSPQGGTGELFF
few	TRBV7-9	TRBJ2-1	TRBD2	17	TGTGCCAGCAGCTTCAGCAACCGCGGGAGGGCAGGGAATGAGCAGTTCTTC	CASSFSNRGRAGNEQFF
.	TRBV7-9	TRBJ2-7	.	14	TGTGCCAGCAGCAGACAGGACTCCTCCTACGAGCAGTACTTC	CASSRQDSSYEQYF
.	TRBV20-1	TRBJ2-7	TRBD1	16	TGCAGTGCTAGTCAGTCCGGGACAGGGACGGGCTACGAGCAGTACTTC	CSASQSGTGTGYEQYF
few	TRBV19	TRBJ1-5	.	14	TGTGCCAGTAGTACCAGGGATTTCAATCAGCCCCAGCATTTT	CASSTRDFNQPQHF
.	TRBV3-1/TRBV3-2	TRBJ2-4	.	11	TGTGCCAGCAGCCAAGCGCGATTTGTCGGGTTC	CASSQARFVGF
.	TRBV18	TRBJ2-3	TRBD2	19	TGTGCCAGCTCACCATCCCGAACTAGCGGGAGTGGTGACGGAAATACGCAGTATTTT	CASSPSRTSGSGDGNTQYF
once	TRBV21-1	TRBJ2-4	.	17	TGTGCCAGCAGCAAAGGACTAGCGGGGGGGCGTAGAAACATTCAGTACTTC	CASSKGLAGGRRNIQYF
.	TRBV10-3	TRBJ2-7	.	15	TGTGCCATCAGTGTGGGCTCCCCCGATGGGAACGAGCAGTACTTC	CAISVGSPDGNEQYF
.	TRBV5-6	TRBJ1-2	TRBD1	15	TGTGCCAGCAGCTTGGGGACAGGGACTAACTATGGCTACACCTTC	CASSLGTGTNYGYTF
.	TRBV6-5	TRBJ2-5	.	16	TGTGCCAGCAGTTACTCGTTTAGTCATTACCAAGAGACCCAGTACTTC	CASSYSFSHYQETQYF
.	TRBV6-5	TRBJ2-5	TRBD2	16	TGTGCCAGCAGTTACCCGGGGGGGGCCCGGGGAGAGACCCAGTACTTC	CASSYPGGARGETQYF
.	TRBV7-2	TRBJ1-2	TRBD1	15	TGTGCCAGCAATTTAAACCTGGGACAGAACTATGGCTACACCTTC	CASNLNLGQNYGYTF
.	TRBV6-2/TRBV6-3	TRBJ2-2	.	13	TGTGCCAGCAGCGGGCAGATGAACGGGGAGCTGTTTTTT	CASSGQMNGELFF
.	TRBV5-1	TRBJ1-2	.	15	TGCGCCAGCAGCTTGGGTGACAGAGCTAACTATGGCTACACCTTC	CASSLGDRANYGYTF
.	TRBV2	TRBJ1-1	.	13	TGTGCCAGCAACATACAGGGGAACACTGAAGCTTTCTTT	CASNIQGNTEAFF
.	TRBV7-9	TRBJ1-1	.	13	TGTGCCAGCAGCTTAGATATGAACACTGAAGCTTTCTTT	CASSLDMNTEAFF
.	TRBV25-1	TRBJ2-7	TRBD2	16	TGTGCCAGCAGTGAATCCCCCGCGGGAGGGCCTGACGAGCAGTACTTC	CASSESPAGGPDEQYF
.	TRBV6-2/TRBV6-3	TRBJ1-1	TRBD1	14	TGTGCCAGCAGTTACTCGTCGACAGGGGCTGAAGCTTTCTTT	CASSYSSTGAEAFF
.	TRBV18	TRBJ2-4	.	15	TGTGCCAGCTCACAGGACCAGGGCCCCAAAAACATTCAGTACTTC	CASSQDQGPKNIQYF
.	TRBV7-2	TRBJ1-6	TRBD1	17	TGTGCCAGCAGCCCGACGGCAGGGGGCGCCTATAATTCACCCCTCCACTTT	CASSPTAGGAYNSPLHF
.	TRBV3-1/TRBV3-2	TRBJ2-2	.	17	TGTGCCAGCAGCCAATGGAGGGGGAGTGGCAACACCGGGGAGCTGTTTTTT	CASSQWRGSGNTGELFF
.	TRBV3-1/TRBV3-2	TRBJ2-5	.	14	TGTGCCAGCAGCCACCAGGGTTTCCAAGAGACCCAGTACTTC	CASSHQGFQETQYF
.	TRBV6-5	TRBJ1-3	.	11	TGTGCCAGTCTAGCCGGAAACACCATATATTTT	CASLAGNTIYF
.	TRBV7-2	TRBJ2-7	.	14	TGTGCCAGCAGCGACGTAGGGGGGCCCTACGAGCAGTACTTC	CASSDVGGPYEQYF
.	TRBV12-3/TRBV12-4	TRBJ2-2	.	11	TGTGCCAGCACCTTGAGTGGGGAGCTGTTTTTT	CASTLSGELFF
.	TRBV28	TRBJ2-7	.	14	TGTGCCAGCAGTTTCCGTAGCGGTGGGGCACGGCAGTACTTC	CASSFRSGGARQYF
.	TRBV6-1	TRBJ2-2	TRBD2	16	TGTGCCAGCAGTGAGACTAGCGGACTGAACACCGGGGAGCTGTTTTTT	CASSETSGLNTGELFF
.	TRBV28	TRBJ1-2	TRBD1	20	TGTGCCAGCAGTTTCCCCCGGCCGTGGGACAGGGGCGCCCGCGGCTATGGCTACACCTTC	CASSFPRPWDRGARGYGYTF
.	TRBV30	TRBJ2-1	.	13	TGTGCCTGGAACCCTACTGGGTACAATGAGCAGTTCTTC	CAWNPTGYNEQFF
.	TRBV20-1	TRBJ1-1	TRBD1	14	TGCAGTGCTAGTGACCGACAGGGAGGGACTGAAGCTTTCTTT	CSASDRQGGTEAFF
.	TRBV5-4	TRBJ2-3	.	16	TGTGCCAGCAGCCCCGGTGACCGACGGAGCACAGATACGCAGTATTTT	CASSPGDRRSTDTQYF
.	TRBV10-1	TRBJ1-1	.	13	TGCGCCAGCAGTGAGGCACCGAACACTGAAGCTTTCTTT	CASSEAPNTEAFF
.	TRBV7-9	TRBJ2-2	TRBD2	16	TGTGCCAGCAGCCGGCTAGCGGGAACGAACACCGGGGAGCTGTTTTTT	CASSRLAGTNTGELFF
.	TRBV5-4	TRBJ1-1	.	16	TGTGCCAGCAGCTTGGGGGTGGGGGTTTCGAACACTGAAGCTTTCTTT	CASSLGVGVSNTEAFF
once	TRBV28	TRBJ1-5	.	12	TGTGCCAGCAGTTTACGGAATCGGCCCCAGCATTTT	CASSLRNRPQHF
.	TRBV9	TRBJ2-2	.	14	TGTGCCAGCAGCGCAGGAGCTAACACCGGGGAGCTGTTTTTT	CASSAGANTGELFF
.	TRBV7-2	TRBJ1-3	TRBD1	16	TGTGCCAGCAGCTTAGGGACAGGGAGCTCTGGAAACACCATATATTTT	CASSLGTGSSGNTIYF
.	TRBV19	TRBJ2-3	.	12	TGTGCCAGTAGTATAGATCGCCAGGTGCAGTATTTT	CASSIDRQVQYF
.	TRBV19	TRBJ2-5	.	14	TGTGCCAGTAGCCAGTCGGGGAACCAAGAGACCCAGTACTTC	CASSQSGNQETQYF
.	TRBV7-8	TRBJ1-3	.	21	TGTGCCAGCAGCCCGAGGCCGGGTGGGCAGAGGATACACCGCTCTGGAAACACCATATATTTT	CASSPRPGGQRIHRSGNTIYF
few	TRBV30	TRBJ1-6	TRBD1	12	TGTGCCCAGGGGGCGGCCAGCTCACCCCTCCACTTT	CAQGAASSPLHF
.	TRBV7-2	TRBJ1-4	.	14	TGTGCCAGCGCGCCCGGGACTGGAGGAGAAAAACTGTTTTTT	CASAPGTGGEKLFF
.	TRBV10-2	TRBJ1-2	.	14	TGCGCCAGCAGGTTCGCAGGGGATAACTATGGCTACACCTTC	CASRFAGDNYGYTF
.	TRBV6-5	TRBJ1-6	TRBD1	16	TGTGCCAGCAGTTACTCATATGGGCAGGGGGGTTCACCCCTCCACTTT	CASSYSYGQGGSPLHF
.	TRBV30	TRBJ2-7	.	13	TGTGCCTGGAACCCTGCTGGGTCTACGACGCAGTACTTC	CAWNPAGSTTQYF
.	TRBV6-5	TRBJ1-2	TRBD1	13	TGTGCCAGTGGAATACAGGGGGAACGTGGCTACACCTTC	CASGIQGERGYTF
once	TRBV19	TRBJ2-3	.	15	TGTGCCAGTAGTATGGTAGGCGGGGGCACAGATACGCAGTATTTT	CASSMVGGGTDTQYF
.	TRBV24-1	TRBJ2-5	TRBD1	16	TGTGCCACCAGTGATTTTCAAACAGGGGACCAAGAGACCCAGTACTTC	CATSDFQTGDQETQYF
.	TRBV7-7	TRBJ2-5	.	13	TGTGCTAGCAGCTCCCAGGGGGGTGAGACCCAGTACTTC	CASSSQGGETQYF
.	TRBV7-9	TRBJ2-7	TRBD1	13	TGTGCCAGCAGCTTAGGGCAGGGGGTAGAGCAGTACTTC	CASSLGQGVEQYF
.	TRBV11-2	TRBJ2-2	TRBD2	17	TGTGCCAGCAGCACCTTTAGCGGGAGGAGGGGCGCCGGGGAGCTGTTTTTT	CASSTFSGRRGAGELFF
.	TRBV4-2	TRBJ2-2	TRBD2	16	TGTGCCAGCAGACCCCCGGGGGGGCAGAACACCGGGGAGCTGTTTTTT	CASRPPGGQNTGELFF
.	TRBV6-1	TRBJ1-5	TRBD1	15	TGTGCCAGCAGTGAGTCGGGGGACAGTTATCAGCCCCAGCATTTT	CASSESGDSYQPQHF
.	TRBV7-2	TRBJ2-7	TRBD2	15	TGTGCCAGCAGCTTAGTAGGCGGGGGCTCCTACGAGCAGTACTTC	CASSLVGGGSYEQYF
.	TRBV13	TRBJ1-6	TRBD1	19	TGTGCCAGCACCCTAAAAACCGATAACAGGGGTTCCTATAATTCACCCCTCCACTTT	CASTLKTDNRGSYNSPLHF